Listed below are T cell receptor beta chains from one sample, sequenced in a study of shared clonotypes between healthy human individuals. TCRdb's copy holds only in-frame clones and misses some; the assay was immunoSEQ multiplex PCR. The sample lists fewer than 2.5 million clones; roughly 93% were seen once. Sequenced material: naive CD4+ T cells from PBMCs. These receptor sequences come from a man in his late teens or twenties in good health. Some clones in this sample may be carry-over from other donors' samples. The CDR3 runs from the conserved cysteine through the conserved F or W. D genes are given only for firm matches. Not every row has a clone size; where given, it reads once, few, many or a size class.

d_gene	abundance	j_gene	v_gene	CDR3nt	CDR3aa
-	-	TRBJ2-5	TRBV30	TGTGCCTGGAGTTTCCAAGAGACCCAGTACTTC	CAWSFQETQYF
TRBD2	once	TRBJ2-3	TRBV27	TGTGCCAGCAGTGGAAGGGTACTAGCGGGAGGGCCTTTAGACACAGATACGCAGTATTTT	CASSGRVLAGGPLDTDTQYF
-	-	TRBJ2-7	TRBV18	TGTGCCAGCTCACCCAGTAAGAATCCGTCGTACGAGCAGTACTTC	CASSPSKNPSYEQYF
TRBD1	-	TRBJ2-5	TRBV27	TGTGCCAGCAGTTTATCTGGGGACAGGGACGGAGAGACCCAGTACTTC	CASSLSGDRDGETQYF
-	-	TRBJ2-4	TRBV4-1	TGCGCCAGCAGCCAGCAAAAACCGCCGGTGGGTGTACCAAAAAACATTCAGTACTTC	CASSQQKPPVGVPKNIQYF
-	-	TRBJ2-4	TRBV7-3	TGTGCCAGCAGCTTAAGGTGGACTCTCGGGGCCAAAAACATTCAGTACTTC	CASSLRWTLGAKNIQYF
TRBD2	-	TRBJ2-1	TRBV18	TGTGCCAGCTCACCACGGACGACTAGCGGGAGGGCCGGAAATGAGCAGTTCTTC	CASSPRTTSGRAGNEQFF
TRBD1	-	TRBJ2-5	TRBV7-8	TGTACCACCTGGGGGTTGGGGACAGGCAGTCGGACCCAGTACTTC	CTTWGLGTGSRTQYF
-	-	TRBJ2-5	TRBV29-1	TGCAGCGCGGGCCGGACAGCCCAATCGGGGACCCAGTACTTC	CSAGRTAQSGTQYF
TRBD1	few	TRBJ1-1	TRBV7-3	TGTGCCAGCAGCGTATCAGGGGGTGACACTGAAGCTTTCTTT	CASSVSGGDTEAFF
-	-	TRBJ1-1	TRBV19	TGTGCCAGTAGTATCGCTCTGGTGGGCACTGAAGCTTTCTTT	CASSIALVGTEAFF
-	-	TRBJ2-7	TRBV9	TGTGCCAGCAGCGTAGGCGGCTTGAGCTACGAGCAGTACTTC	CASSVGGLSYEQYF
-	-	TRBJ2-3	TRBV7-3	TGTGCCAGCAGCCCACGTGGGAGTGAGTCGCAGTATTTT	CASSPRGSESQYF
-	-	TRBJ2-1	TRBV6-5	TGTGCCAGCAGTTACTCGCGTGAGGGAGGTGAGCAGTTCTTC	CASSYSREGGEQFF
TRBD2	-	TRBJ2-7	TRBV2	TGTGCCAGCGGGCGCACTAGCGGGGTCTACGAGCAGTACTTC	CASGRTSGVYEQYF
-	-	TRBJ2-3	TRBV4-1	TGCGCCAGCAGCCAGGGGAGGGGGAAAACAGATACGCAGTATTTT	CASSQGRGKTDTQYF